The rows below give T cell receptor beta chains drawn from one sample of a study of blood T cell repertoires in COVID-19. Generated by immunoSEQ multiplex PCR, the TCRdb table keeps only in-frame clones and is missing some. The sample lists approximately 150,000 clones; around nine tenths were seen once. Sequencing was carried out using peripheral blood. These receptors all come from a man aged 55 to 70 with active or convalescent COVID-19. CDR3s include the opening cysteine and the closing phenylalanine or tryptophan. The D gene is left open where the match is weak. Clone size, where shown, is once, few, many, or a class for clones that have expanded.

v_gene: TRBV24-1; len: 15; abundance: NA; d_gene: NA; j_gene: TRBJ2-3; CDR3nt: TGTGCCACCAGTGAGCCTGACGGGGGCACAGATACGCAGTATTTT; CDR3aa: CATSEPDGGTDTQYF
v_gene: TRBV6-2/TRBV6-3; len: 15; abundance: NA; d_gene: TRBD1; j_gene: TRBJ1-5; CDR3nt: TGTGCCAGCAGTTACCTCTCCAGGGGGGATCAGCCCCAGCATTTT; CDR3aa: CASSYLSRGDQPQHF
v_gene: TRBV28; len: 16; abundance: NA; d_gene: NA; j_gene: TRBJ1-2; CDR3nt: TGTGCCAGCCAACCCGGAAGTAAAGGACGGGAAGGTGGCTACACCTTC; CDR3aa: CASQPGSKGREGGYTF
v_gene: TRBV19; len: 13; abundance: NA; d_gene: NA; j_gene: TRBJ2-7; CDR3nt: TGTGCCAGTAGTATTACAGGGTTTTACGAGCAGTACTTC; CDR3aa: CASSITGFYEQYF
v_gene: TRBV7-2; len: 18; abundance: NA; d_gene: TRBD2; j_gene: TRBJ2-7; CDR3nt: TGTGCCAGCAGTCTCTCGGGGACTAGCGGGACCGGCTCCTACGAGCAGTACTTC; CDR3aa: CASSLSGTSGTGSYEQYF
v_gene: TRBV11-3; len: 14; abundance: NA; d_gene: NA; j_gene: TRBJ2-5; CDR3nt: TGTGCCAGCAGCTTAGGCGGCAGGGAAGAGACCCAGTACTTC; CDR3aa: CASSLGGREETQYF
v_gene: TRBV20-1; len: 11; abundance: NA; d_gene: NA; j_gene: TRBJ2-1; CDR3nt: TGCAGTGCTCTTAGGAGGTATGAGCAGTTCTTC; CDR3aa: CSALRRYEQFF
v_gene: TRBV7-2; len: 17; abundance: NA; d_gene: TRBD2; j_gene: TRBJ2-2; CDR3nt: TGTGCCAGCAGCCCCGGGACTAGCGGGAGTACCACCGGGGAGCTGTTTTTT; CDR3aa: CASSPGTSGSTTGELFF
v_gene: TRBV7-9; len: 16; abundance: NA; d_gene: TRBD1; j_gene: TRBJ2-2; CDR3nt: TGTGCCAGCAGCTTAGCGGGACAGCTTCGCACCGGGGAGCTGTTTTTT; CDR3aa: CASSLAGQLRTGELFF
v_gene: TRBV28; len: 14; abundance: few; d_gene: NA; j_gene: TRBJ1-1; CDR3nt: TGTGCCAGCAGTTTAAGGGGTTCAGACACTGAAGCTTTCTTT; CDR3aa: CASSLRGSDTEAFF
v_gene: TRBV28; len: 15; abundance: NA; d_gene: NA; j_gene: TRBJ2-5; CDR3nt: TGTGCCAGCAGTCCAGTACAGGGTTACCAAGAGACCCAGTACTTC; CDR3aa: CASSPVQGYQETQYF
v_gene: TRBV21-1; len: 16; abundance: NA; d_gene: NA; j_gene: TRBJ2-1; CDR3nt: TGTGCCAGCAGCAAAAGGCGTACAGGGGCCCCCAATGAGCAGTTCTTC; CDR3aa: CASSKRRTGAPNEQFF